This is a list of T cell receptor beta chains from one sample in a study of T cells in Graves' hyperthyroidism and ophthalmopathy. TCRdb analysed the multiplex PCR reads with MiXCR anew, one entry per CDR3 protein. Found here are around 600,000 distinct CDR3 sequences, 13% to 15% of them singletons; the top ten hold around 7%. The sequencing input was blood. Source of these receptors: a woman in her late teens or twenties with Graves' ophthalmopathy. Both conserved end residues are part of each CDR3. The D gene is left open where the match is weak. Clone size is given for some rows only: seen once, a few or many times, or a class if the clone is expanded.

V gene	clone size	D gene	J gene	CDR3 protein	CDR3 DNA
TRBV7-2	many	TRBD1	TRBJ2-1	CASSPGQGSLNEQFF	TGTGCCAGCAGCCCGGGACAGGGCAGCCTCAATGAGCAGTTCTTC
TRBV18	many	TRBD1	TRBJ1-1	CASSPQGARTEAFF	TGTGCCAGCTCACCACAGGGGGCACGGACTGAAGCTTTCTTT
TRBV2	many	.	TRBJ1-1	CASSPTGNGNTEAFF	TGTGCCAGCAGCCCAACAGGTAACGGAAACACTGAAGCTTTCTTT
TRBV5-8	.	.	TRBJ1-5	CASRRDTSSNQPQHF	TGTGCCAGCAGGAGGGACACCTCTAGCAATCAGCCCCAGCATTTT
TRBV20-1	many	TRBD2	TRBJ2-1	CSASPLAGVDEQFF	TGCAGTGCTAGTCCCCTAGCGGGAGTCGATGAGCAGTTCTTC
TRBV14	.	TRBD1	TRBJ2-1	CASSQGGGSTTGGPYNEQFF	TGTGCCAGCAGCCAAGGGGGAGGGAGCACTACAGGGGGCCCTTACAATGAGCAGTTCTTC
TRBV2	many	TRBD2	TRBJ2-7	CASSDPIAGGNEQYF	TGTGCCAGCAGTGACCCCATAGCGGGAGGGAACGAGCAGTACTTC
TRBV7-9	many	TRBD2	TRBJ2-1	CASSLVSGAGGSYNEQFF	TGTGCCAGCAGCTTAGTGTCGGGGGCGGGAGGCTCCTACAATGAGCAGTTCTTC
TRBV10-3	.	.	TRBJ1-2	CAISEGPYDYGYTF	TGTGCCATCAGCGAGGGGCCATACGACTATGGCTACACCTTC
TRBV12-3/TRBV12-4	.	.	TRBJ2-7	CASSIGPRYEQYF	TGTGCCAGCAGTATTGGACCACGCTACGAGCAGTACTTC
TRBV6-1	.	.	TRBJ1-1	CASTGLEAFF	TGTGCCAGTACAGGGCTTGAAGCTTTCTTT
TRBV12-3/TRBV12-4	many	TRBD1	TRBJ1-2	CASTMGQLYGYTF	TGTGCCAGCACCATGGGACAGCTCTATGGCTACACCTTC
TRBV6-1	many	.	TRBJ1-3	CASSEARRSSGNTIYF	TGTGCCAGCAGTGAAGCAAGGCGAAGCTCTGGAAACACCATATATTTT
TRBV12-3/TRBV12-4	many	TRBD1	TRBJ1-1	CASSFGDRGRNTEAFF	TGTGCCAGCAGTTTTGGGGACAGGGGGAGGAACACTGAAGCTTTCTTT
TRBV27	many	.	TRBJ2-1	CARNGDNEQFF	TGTGCCAGGAATGGGGACAATGAGCAGTTCTTC
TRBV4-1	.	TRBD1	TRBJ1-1	CASSRKTSGTGPFVGAPAFF	TGCGCCAGCAGCCGAAAAACCTCCGGGACAGGGCCCTTTGTGGGGGCTCCCGCTTTCTTT
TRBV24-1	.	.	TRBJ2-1	CATSAAQGGSYNEQFF	TGTGCCACCAGTGCCGCTCAGGGGGGATCCTACAATGAGCAGTTCTTC
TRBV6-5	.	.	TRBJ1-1	CASSYSSGGGDPNTEAFF	TGTGCCAGCAGTTACTCCTCGGGGGGGGGGGACCCGAACACTGAAGCTTTCTTT
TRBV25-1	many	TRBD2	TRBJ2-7	CASSPTLAGPFYEQYF	TGTGCCAGCAGCCCGACACTAGCGGGGCCCTTCTACGAGCAGTACTTC
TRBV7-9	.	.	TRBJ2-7	CASSPSRIYEQYF	TGTGCCAGCAGCCCCTCTCGCATCTACGAGCAGTACTTC
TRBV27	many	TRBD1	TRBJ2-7	CASSRQGPPVIVYPHYEQYF	TGTGCCAGCAGCAGACAGGGCCCGCCAGTCATCGTGTACCCCCATTACGAGCAGTACTTC
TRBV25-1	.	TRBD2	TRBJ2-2	CASSGKREGDILNTGELFF	TGTGCCAGCAGTGGTAAACGGGAGGGAGATATCTTGAACACCGGGGAGCTGTTTTTT
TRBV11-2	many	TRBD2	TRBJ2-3	CASSPALAGGTDTQYF	TGTGCCAGCAGTCCCGCTCTGGCGGGAGGAACAGATACGCAGTATTTT
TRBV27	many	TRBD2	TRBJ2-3	CASRPLAGGADTQYF	TGTGCCAGCAGACCACTAGCGGGAGGGGCGGATACGCAGTATTTT
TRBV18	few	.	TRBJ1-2	CASSPPGPQGHGYTF	TGTGCCAGCTCACCACCGGGACCCCAAGGACATGGCTACACCTTC
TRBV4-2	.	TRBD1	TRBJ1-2	CASSQDLPTRTGGTYGYTF	TGTGCCAGCAGCCAGGACCTACCGACCAGGACAGGGGGGACCTATGGCTACACCTTC
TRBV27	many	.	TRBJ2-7	CASSFTAGYEQYF	TGTGCCAGCAGTTTCACGGCAGGCTACGAGCAGTACTTC
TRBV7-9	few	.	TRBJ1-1	CASSLGHSSEAFF	TGTGCCAGCAGCTTGGGACACTCCTCTGAAGCTTTCTTT
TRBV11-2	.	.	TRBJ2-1	CASSRTLDLGNEQFF	TGTGCCAGCAGCCGCACACTAGACCTTGGCAATGAGCAGTTCTTC
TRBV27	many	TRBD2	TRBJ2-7	CASSPGLADPHEQYF	TGTGCCAGCAGTCCGGGACTAGCGGATCCCCACGAGCAGTACTTC
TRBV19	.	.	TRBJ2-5	CASSTSGGQETQYF	TGTGCCAGTAGTACTAGTGGGGGCCAAGAGACCCAGTACTTC
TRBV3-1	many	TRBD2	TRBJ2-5	CASSPLSGTPQETQYF	TGTGCCAGCAGTCCCCTTAGCGGGACCCCCCAAGAGACCCAGTACTTC
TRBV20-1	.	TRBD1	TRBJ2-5	CSAHATGAKTQYF	TGCAGTGCTCACGCGACAGGGGCGAAGACCCAGTACTTC
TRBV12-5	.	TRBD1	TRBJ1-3	CASGLPPGGSSGNTIYF	TGTGCTAGTGGTTTGCCTCCAGGGGGGTCCTCTGGAAACACCATATATTTT
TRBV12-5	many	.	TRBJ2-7	CASGFDRTEQYF	TGTGCTAGTGGTTTCGACAGGACCGAGCAGTACTTC
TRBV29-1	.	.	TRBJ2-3	CSVTPGARGTDTQYF	TGCAGCGTTACCCCCGGGGCACGGGGAACAGATACGCAGTATTTT
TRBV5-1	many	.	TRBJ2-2	CASSHEDRHTGELFF	TGCGCCAGCAGCCATGAGGACAGACACACCGGGGAGCTGTTTTTT
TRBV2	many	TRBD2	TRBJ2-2	CASGGLAGAAGELFF	TGTGCCAGTGGGGGACTAGCGGGAGCAGCCGGGGAGCTGTTTTTT
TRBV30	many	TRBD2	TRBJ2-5	CAWSGSGREGAQYF	TGTGCCTGGAGTGGTAGCGGGAGAGAGGGGGCCCAGTACTTC
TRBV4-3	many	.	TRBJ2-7	CASSQLGAGRSYEQYF	TGCGCCAGCAGCCAGCTGGGGGCAGGGAGGAGTTACGAGCAGTACTTC
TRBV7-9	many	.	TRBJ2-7	CASSADRDFYYEQYF	TGTGCCAGCAGCGCGGACCGGGACTTCTACTACGAGCAGTACTTC
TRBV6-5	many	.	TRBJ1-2	CASSYFWGVDPRHGYTF	TGTGCCAGCAGTTACTTCTGGGGGGTCGACCCTAGGCATGGCTACACCTTC
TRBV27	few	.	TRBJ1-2	CASSDLGEGNYGYTF	TGTGCCAGCAGCGATCTAGGGGAGGGCAACTATGGCTACACCTTC
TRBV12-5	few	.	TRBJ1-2	CASGLSSRTANYGYTF	TGTGCTAGTGGCCTCTCGAGCCGCACGGCTAACTATGGCTACACCTTC
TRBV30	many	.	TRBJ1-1	CAWSGLGNTEAFF	TGTGCCTGGAGTGGACTGGGGAACACTGAAGCTTTCTTT